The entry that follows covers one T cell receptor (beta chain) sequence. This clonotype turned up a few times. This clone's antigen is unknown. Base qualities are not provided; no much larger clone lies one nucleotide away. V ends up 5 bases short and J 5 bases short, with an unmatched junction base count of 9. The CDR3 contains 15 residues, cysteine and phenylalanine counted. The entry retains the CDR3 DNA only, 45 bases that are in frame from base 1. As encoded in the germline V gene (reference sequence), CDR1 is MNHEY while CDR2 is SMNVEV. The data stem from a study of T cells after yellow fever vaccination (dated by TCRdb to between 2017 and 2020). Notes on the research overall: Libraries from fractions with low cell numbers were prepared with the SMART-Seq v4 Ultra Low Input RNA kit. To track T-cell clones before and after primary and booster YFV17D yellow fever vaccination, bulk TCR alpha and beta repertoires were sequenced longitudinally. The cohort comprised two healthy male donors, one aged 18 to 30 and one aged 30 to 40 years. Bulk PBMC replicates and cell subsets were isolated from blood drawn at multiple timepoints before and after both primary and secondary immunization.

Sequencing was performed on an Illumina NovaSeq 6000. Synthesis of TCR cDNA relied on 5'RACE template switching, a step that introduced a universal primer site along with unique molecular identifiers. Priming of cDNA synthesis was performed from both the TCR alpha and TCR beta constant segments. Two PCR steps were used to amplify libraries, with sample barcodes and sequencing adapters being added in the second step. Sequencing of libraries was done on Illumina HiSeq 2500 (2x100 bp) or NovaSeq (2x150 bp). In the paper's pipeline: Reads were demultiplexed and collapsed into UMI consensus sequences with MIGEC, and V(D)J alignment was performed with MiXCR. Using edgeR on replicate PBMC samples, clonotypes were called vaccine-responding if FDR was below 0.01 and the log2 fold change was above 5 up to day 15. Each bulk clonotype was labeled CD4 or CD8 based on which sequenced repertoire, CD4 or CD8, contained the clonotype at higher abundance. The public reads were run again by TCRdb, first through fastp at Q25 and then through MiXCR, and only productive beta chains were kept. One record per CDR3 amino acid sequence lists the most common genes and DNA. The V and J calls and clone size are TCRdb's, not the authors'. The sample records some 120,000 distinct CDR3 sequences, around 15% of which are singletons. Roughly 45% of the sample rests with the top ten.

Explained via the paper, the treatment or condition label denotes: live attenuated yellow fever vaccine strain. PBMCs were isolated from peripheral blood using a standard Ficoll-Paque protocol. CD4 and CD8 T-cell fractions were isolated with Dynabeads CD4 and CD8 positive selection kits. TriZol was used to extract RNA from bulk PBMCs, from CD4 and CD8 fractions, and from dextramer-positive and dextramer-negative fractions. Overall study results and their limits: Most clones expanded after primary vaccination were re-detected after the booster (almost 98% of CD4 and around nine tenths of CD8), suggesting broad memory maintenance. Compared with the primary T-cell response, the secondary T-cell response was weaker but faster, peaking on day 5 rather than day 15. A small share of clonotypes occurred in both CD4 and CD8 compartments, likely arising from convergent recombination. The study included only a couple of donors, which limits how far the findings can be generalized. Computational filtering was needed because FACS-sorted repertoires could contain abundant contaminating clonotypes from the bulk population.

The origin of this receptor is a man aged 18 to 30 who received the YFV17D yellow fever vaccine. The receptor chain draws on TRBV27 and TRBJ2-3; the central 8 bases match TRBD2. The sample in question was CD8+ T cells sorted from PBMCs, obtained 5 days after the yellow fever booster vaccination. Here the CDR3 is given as CASSPLRGGKDTQYF. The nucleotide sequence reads TGTGCCAGCAGTCCCCTCCGGGGGGGCAAAGATACGCAGTATTTT.